Sequencing of this T cell receptor beta chain was carried out in a study of T-cell reconstitution after alpha-beta-depleted transplantation in children. The V gene's germline CDR1 is LGHNA and CDR2 YNFKEQ. V lost 1 base, J lost 2 bases, and 0 bases stayed unmatched. This CDR3 comprises 15 residues. This clonotype was counted a few times. As it was prepared, the TCRbeta library received unique molecular identifiers. TCRdb re-analysed the PCR reads in MiXCR, keeping a single row per CDR3 protein. The table includes 450,000 to 600,000 distinct CDR3 sequences, about 11% detected once. The chain links TRBV4-2 to TRBJ2-1; TRBD2 agrees at 9 bases. The sequences come from PBMCs, collected before TCRalphabeta/CD19-depleted stem cell transplant. The receptor comes from a child aged 2-15 years with inherited bone marrow failure, due to receive a stem cell transplant. For the CDR3, the DNA is TGTGCCAGCAGCCAAGGCGGGAGGGCCTACAATGAGCAGTTCTTC. Protein: CASSQGGRAYNEQFF.